Each of the 16 T cell receptor beta chains below was sequenced from the same sample in a study of blood T cell repertoires in COVID-19. Produced via immunoSEQ multiplex PCR; TCRdb's table is partial and in-frame only. The sample has approximately 70,000 clones, approximately 90% seen once. The specimen was peripheral blood. Source of these receptors: an older woman with active COVID-19.

This chain uses TRBV28 with TRBJ2-5; 8 nucleotides line up with TRBD2. CDR1 and CDR2 (germline): MDHEN, SYDVKM. CDR3 length equals 16 residues. V was clipped by 4 bases and J by 5 bases; unmatched bases: 12. The CDR3 nucleotides read TGTGCCAGCAGTTCGCGCGGGAGGATAACAGGGGAGACCCAGTACTTC. As protein: CASSSRGRITGETQYF. Drawing the rest from reference TRBV28 and TRBJ2-5, the complete variable domain is DVKVTQSSRYLVKRTGEKVFLECVQDMDHENMFWYRQDPGLGLRLIYFSYDVKMKEKGDIPEGYSVSREKKERFSLILESASTNQTSMYLCASSSRGRITGETQYFGPGTRLLVL.

The chain carries TRBV7-9 and TRBJ1-5; D gene unclear. The CDR3 length is 13 residues. The germline V and J ends were trimmed by 2 bases and 3 bases, with 5 bases remaining between them. From germline, CDR1 is SEHNR and CDR2 FQNEAQ (reference sequence). The CDR3 coding sequence is TGTGCCAGCAGCTTACAACTCAATCAGCCCCAGCATTTT. Translation: CASSLQLNQPQHF.

The chain links TRBV24-1 to TRBJ2-1; D gene uncertain. The CDR3 has 13 amino acids. The V end was cut by 9 bases, the J end by 7 bases, with 15 bases between. The germline V gene has CDR1 KGHDR and CDR2 SFDVKD. The CDR3 region is CATSSSPRNEQFF. CDR3 DNA sequence: TGTGCCACCTCGAGTAGCCCGAGGAATGAGCAGTTCTTC.

The rearrangement uses TRBV5-1 and TRBJ2-3; 7 bases line up with TRBD1. The V gene's germline CDR1 is SGHRS and CDR2 YFSETQ. The CDR3 sequence is 15 residues long. With V trimmed by 4 bases and J by 8 bases, 13 bases remained unmatched. The DNA of the CDR3 is TGCGCCAGCAGCGCCCGGGACAGTCGTTCCGGTACGCAGTATTTT. Protein sequence: CASSARDSRSGTQYF.

The chain employs TRBV6-1 and TRBJ2-7; TRBD2 agrees at 13 bases. This CDR3 comprises 17 residues. After removal of 3 bases from V and 3 bases from J, the junction contained 8 bases not matched to a gene. CDR1 is MNHNS, CDR2 SASEGT, per germline. The CDR3 here is CASSDGTSGIVVYEQYF. For the CDR3, the DNA is TGTGCCAGCAGTGATGGGACTAGCGGGATTGTAGTCTACGAGCAGTACTTC.

The gene calls are TRBV7-2 and TRBJ2-7; maybe TRBD1 (6 bases). CDR1 and CDR2 (germline): SGHTA, FQGNSA. The ends were cut back, 5 bases at V and 4 bases at J, with 12 bases in the middle. The CDR3 sequence is 13 residues long. The CDR3 sequence: CASSAQQGYEQYF. The CDR3 DNA follows: TGTGCCAGCAGCGCACAACAGGGATACGAGCAGTACTTC.

This chain connects TRBV2 to TRBJ1-2, with TRBD1 matching 7 bases. The junction had 8 bases not matched to a gene; V was cut back by 4 bases and J by 6 bases. The CDR3 is 14 residues long. Germline V gives CDR1 SNHLY, CDR2 FYNNEI. The CDR3 region has the DNA TGTGCCAGCAGTGTGCTCAGGGGGTGGGATGGCTACACCTTC. Protein product: CASSVLRGWDGYTF.

The gene calls are TRBV9 and TRBJ1-4, with 7 bases that match TRBD1. This CDR3 has 13 amino acids. V trimming: 0 bases; J trimming: 8 bases; junction bases outside the gene matches: 1. From germline, CDR1 is SGDLS and CDR2 YYNGEE. The CDR3 protein is CASSVGQGEKLFF. Here the CDR3 DNA reads TGTGCCAGCAGCGTAGGACAGGGCGAAAAACTGTTTTTT.

CDR3 in amino acids: CASSQSTRNYEQYF. The CDR3, as DNA: TGCGCCAGCAGTCAATCGACCAGGAACTACGAGCAGTACTTC. The chain uses TRBV23-1 and TRBJ2-7; D unresolved. TRBV23-1 is reported as an ORF; its role is uncertain. Between the trimmed V and J ends, which lost 0 bases and 3 bases, there was a span of 9 bases. The CDR3 is 14 residues long.

The chain links TRBV7-2 to TRBJ2-2; 8 bases are shared with TRBD1. The V segment lost 2 bases and the J segment 2 bases; nucleotides outside the gene matches: 10. The CDR3 covers 18 residues. CDR1 is SGHTA and CDR2 is FQGNSA in the germline V gene. The CDR3 is CASSLSLWGTGNTGELFF. The CDR3 DNA follows: TGTGCCAGCAGCTTATCGCTTTGGGGGACAGGAAACACCGGGGAGCTGTTTTTT. The full variable domain, with the rest looked up from reference TRBV7-2 and TRBJ2-2, is GAGVSQSPSNKVTEKGKDVELRCDPISGHTALYWYRQSLGQGLEFLIYFQGNSAPDKSGLPSDRFSAERTGGSVSTLTIQRTQQEDSAVYLCASSLSLWGTGNTGELFFGEGSRLTVL.

V and J are TRBV7-9 and TRBJ2-7; D might be TRBD2 (6 bases). Germline V gene data show CDR1 as SEHNR and CDR2 as FQNEAQ (reference sequence). The CDR3 consists of 15 residues. V was cut by 5 bases and J by 3 bases, with 17 bases left in between. The CDR3: CASSQGWRDYYEQYF. In nucleotides, the CDR3 is TGTGCCAGCAGCCAAGGATGGCGGGATTACTACGAGCAGTACTTC.

This chain links TRBV7-9 with TRBJ1-6; 8 nucleotides match TRBD1. Germline V gives CDR1 SEHNR, CDR2 FQNEAQ (reference sequence). The V and J ends lost 5 bases and 9 bases, in that order; junction bases with no gene match: 9. The CDR3 contains 15 residues. The chain's CDR3 is CASSPNDRGGSPLHF. The CDR3 DNA reads TGTGCCAGCAGCCCAAACGACAGGGGAGGTTCACCCCTCCACTTT.

The rearrangement uses TRBV5-4 and TRBJ2-3; the D is unclear. CDR3 length: 14 residues. V was clipped by 7 bases and J by 4 bases, with 16 bases between them. Per the germline V gene, CDR1 is SGHNT and CDR2 is YYREEE (reference sequence). The CDR3 spells CASSLLAVADTQYF. The CDR3 bases are TGTGCCAGCTCCCTATTAGCCGTCGCAGATACGCAGTATTTT.

This sequence joins TRBV18 and TRBJ2-2; 8 positions agree with TRBD1. The J segment lost 7 bases and the V segment lost 2 bases, leaving 6 bases of the junction unmatched. The CDR3 is 15 residues long. Per germline, CDR1 KGHSH and CDR2 LQKENI. CDR3 DNA sequence: TGTGCCAGCTCACCAAGGACAGGGAGAGGCGGGGAGCTGTTTTTT. Its translation: CASSPRTGRGGELFF.

V usage is TRBV6-5 and J usage is TRBJ1-1; no reliable D call. The CDR3 has 13 amino acids. CDR1 MNHEY and CDR2 SVGAGI come from the germline V gene. Trimming cost V 7 bases and J 1 base, with 10 bases left between them. The CDR3 DNA reads as TGTGCCAGCAAACGGGGATGGAACACTGAAGCTTTCTTT. It yields the protein CASKRGWNTEAFF.

In regard to this clone: Different DNA sequences within this sample yield the same CDR3. The genes are TRBV7-2 and TRBJ2-3; a weak D match, TRBD1 (5 bases). Trimming took off 5 bases at V and 2 bases at J, with 8 bases between the two ends. Germline V gene lookup returns CDR1 SGHTA and CDR2 FQGNSA. The CDR3 runs 13 residues. CDR3 region: CASSRTFTDTQYF. The CDR3 bases are TGTGCCAGCAGCCGGACATTCACAGATACGCAGTATTTT.